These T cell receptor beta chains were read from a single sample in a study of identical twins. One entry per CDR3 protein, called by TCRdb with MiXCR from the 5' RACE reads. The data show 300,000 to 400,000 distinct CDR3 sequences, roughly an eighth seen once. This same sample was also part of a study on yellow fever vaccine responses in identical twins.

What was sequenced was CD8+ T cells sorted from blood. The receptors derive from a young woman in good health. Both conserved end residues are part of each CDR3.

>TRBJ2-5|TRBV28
CASRKETGQETQYF
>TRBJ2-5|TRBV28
CASTTFGDNPKETQYF
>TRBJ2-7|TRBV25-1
CASTHESDGYYEQYF
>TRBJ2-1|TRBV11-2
CASSPGTGYPQSSYNEQFF
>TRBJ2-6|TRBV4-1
CASSQDARGGGANVLTF
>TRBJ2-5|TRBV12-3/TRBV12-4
CASSKLAGVAETQYF
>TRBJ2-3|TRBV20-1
CSAASRDRGLHTQYF
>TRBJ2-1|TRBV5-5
CASSGELTAGAYNEQFF
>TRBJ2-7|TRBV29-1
CSVGFFEQGRYEQYF
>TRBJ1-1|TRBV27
CASRPLTGGVEAFF
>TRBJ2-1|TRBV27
CACSPPNGGGSGGNEQFF
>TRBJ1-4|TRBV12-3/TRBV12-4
CASSPDRWQLFF
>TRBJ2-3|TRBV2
CASEGSRGVTDTQYF
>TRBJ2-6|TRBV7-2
CASSLASMGQALSGANVLTF
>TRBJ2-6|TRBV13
CASSSWGSGANVLTF
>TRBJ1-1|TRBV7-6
CASSLVEGAGTEAFF
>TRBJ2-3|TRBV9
CASSVDGDSTDTQYF
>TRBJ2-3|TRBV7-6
CASSPTLPTQLHLDTQYF
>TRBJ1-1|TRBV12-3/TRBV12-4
CASSSEHGGFTEAFF
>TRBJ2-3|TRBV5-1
CASSLDWDSAADTQYF
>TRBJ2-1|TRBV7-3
CASSLSRTGSNEQFF
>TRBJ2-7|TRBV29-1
CSAGLAVPGWGRVQYF
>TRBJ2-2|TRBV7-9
CAIGVAGELFF
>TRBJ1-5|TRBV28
CASSTGTGGSYQPQHF
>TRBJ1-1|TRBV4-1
CASSQAQGANTEAFF
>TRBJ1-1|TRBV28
CASSVRRWDTEAFF
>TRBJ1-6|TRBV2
CAGGQGILSPLHF
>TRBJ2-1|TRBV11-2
CASSLEAGVSYNEQFF
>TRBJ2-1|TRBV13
CASSFGLAGELRFF
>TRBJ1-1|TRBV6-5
CASNRGEKAFF
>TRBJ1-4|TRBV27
CASRAGGRQGHEKLFF
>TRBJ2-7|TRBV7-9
CASSFVQGSEQYF
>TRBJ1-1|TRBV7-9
CASSLAGPRGAFF
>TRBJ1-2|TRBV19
CASLRGADLAF
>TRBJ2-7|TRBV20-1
CSARDLAGVHEQYF
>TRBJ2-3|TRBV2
CASSGLAGLTDTQYF
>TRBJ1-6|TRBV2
CASSEAGYNSPLHF
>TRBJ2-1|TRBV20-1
CSARPGSRNEQFF
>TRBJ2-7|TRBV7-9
CASSSPRTGMGGEQYF
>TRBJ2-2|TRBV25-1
CASSEYVGTGELFF
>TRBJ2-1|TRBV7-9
CASSVLAGGYNEQFF
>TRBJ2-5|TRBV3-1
CASSQESQRGTQETQYF
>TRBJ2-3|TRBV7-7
CASSLGQGVTDTQYF
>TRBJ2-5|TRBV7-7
CASTGRETQYF
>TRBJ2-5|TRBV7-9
CASSTRLAGGQETQYF
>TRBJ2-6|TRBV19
CASKVQGQLPGANVLTF
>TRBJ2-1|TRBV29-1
CSVGGGLGHNEQFF
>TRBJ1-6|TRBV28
CASSYNRGGVSPLHF
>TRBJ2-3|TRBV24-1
CATSAVGADTQYF
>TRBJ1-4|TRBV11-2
CASSLGVGYSTNEKLFF
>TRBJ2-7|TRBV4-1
CASSPSERGGLDEQYF
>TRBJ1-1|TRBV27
CASSLSTGGSNTEAFF
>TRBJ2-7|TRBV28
CASSFVAETYEQYF